The 13 T cell receptor beta chains below all came from one sample that was sequenced in a study of blood T cells in healthy people across ages. A second roughly 6 to 11 cycle PCR used barcoded and J-beta primers. TCRdb passed the 5' RACE reads through MiXCR, listing each CDR3 protein once. Of around 1,500,000 distinct CDR3 sequences in the sample, approximately 30% are singletons; the top ten hold more than 6%. Material: blood. Receptors originate from a woman between 25 and 40 years old in good health.

Only a few counts were recorded for this clonotype. V and J are TRBV4-2 and TRBJ1-1; D uncertain. This CDR3 has 15 residues. V lost 0 bases to trimming and J lost 6 bases, with 14 bases between them. CDR1 is LGHNA, CDR2 YNFKEQ, per germline. CDR3 nucleotides: TGTGCCAGCAGCCAAGATCGAGGAGGGATGGCTGAAGCTTTCTTT. This encodes CASSQDRGGMAEAFF.

The table lists this clonotype with a few counts. The chain links TRBV7-2 to TRBJ2-3, with no clear D. The CDR3 is 16 amino acids. CDR1 is SGHTA and CDR2 is FQGNSA in the germline V gene. The V gene lost 1 base and the J gene lost 0 bases, with 11 bases spanning the gap. CDR3 nucleotides: TGTGCCAGCAGCTTAGAGGGTACTACCAGCACAGATACGCAGTATTTT. Encoded protein: CASSLEGTTSTDTQYF.

A remark on this clonotype: Just one base apart from a much larger clone, this may be a read error. The chain uses TRBV29-1 and TRBJ2-1, with TRBD2 identical over 10 bases. The junction had 9 bases not matched to a gene; V was cut back by 7 bases and J by 6 bases. The CDR3 spans 14 residues. Germline loops: CDR1 SQVTM, CDR2 ANQGSEA. The CDR3 DNA sequence: TGCAGCGCCGAGGGGACTAGCGACTGCAATGAGCAGTTCTTC. Amino acids: CSAEGTSDCNEQFF.

This chain links TRBV18 with TRBJ2-2, with D possibly being TRBD1 (6 bases). Trimming removed 3 bases at V and 0 bases at J, with 8 bases between. CDR3 length equals 15 residues. Germline assignment: CDR1 KGHSH and CDR2 LQKENI. The CDR3 is CASSPWTANTGELFF. As DNA, the CDR3 is TGTGCCAGCTCACCCTGGACAGCGAACACCGGGGAGCTGTTTTTT.

This clonotype was seen more than once but under ten times. CDR3 in DNA: TGTGCCAGCAGCTTAGCGAATGGGCGGGCGAAGCTGGCCTACGAGCAGTACTTC. Encoded protein: CASSLANGRAKLAYEQYF. The V and J genes are TRBV7-9 and TRBJ2-7; D possibly corresponds to TRBD2 (5 bases). The CDR3 runs 18 residues. Germline V lookup: CDR1 SEHNR, CDR2 FQNEAQ (reference sequence). V was trimmed by 0 bases and J by 2 bases, leaving 20 bases between them.

V gene TRBV27 combines with J gene TRBJ2-4, with no clear D. V dropped 1 base and J dropped 5 bases, with 9 bases sitting between them. Germline loops: CDR1 MNHEY, CDR2 SMNVEV (reference sequence). The CDR3 consists of 14 residues. The CDR3, as DNA: TGTGCCAGCAGTTTATTCGGTCGTGAAAACATTCAGTACTTC. Protein sequence: CASSLFGRENIQYF.

This chain joins TRBV3-1 and TRBJ1-2; D is ambiguous. Trimming took 0 bases from V and 8 from J, leaving 16 bases between them. CDR1 is LGHDT, CDR2 YNNKEL, per germline (reference sequence). The CDR3 has 15 amino acids. CDR3 loop: CASSQDPRPRMGYTF. DNA for the CDR3: TGTGCCAGCAGCCAAGATCCAAGGCCGCGCATGGGCTACACCTTC.

This clonotype was seen a single time. The junction departs from the called germline gene at one end, perhaps through a read error. The chain has TRBV4-2 and TRBJ1-2; tentative D call: TRBD1 (6 bases). This CDR3 has 16 residues. CDR1 LGHNA and CDR2 YNFKEQ come from the germline V gene. The DNA of the CDR3 is TGTGCCAGCAACCAAGAAGGAGTCGGGGGCTGGCATGGCTACACCTTC. Translation gives CASNQEGVGGWHGYTF.

This clonotype was found many times. CDR3 bases: TGTGCCAGCAGTCCGGGACTAGACTACGAGCAGTACTTC. It encodes CASSPGLDYEQYF. This chain joins TRBV12-3 or TRBV12-4 and TRBJ2-7; 8 positions agree with TRBD2. The trim removed 5 bases at V and 3 bases at J, leaving 3 bases unmatched. There are 13 residues in the CDR3.

Concerning this clonotype itself: This may stem from a read error, because a much larger clone lies one nucleotide away. The chain recombines TRBV29-1 with TRBJ2-4; no clear D gene. Trimming shortened V by 5 bases and J by 13 bases, and 15 bases separated the two germline ends. Germline CDR1 is SQVTM and CDR2 is ANQGSEA. The CDR3 totals 11 residues. The CDR3 nucleotides are TGCAGCGTTAGACTTTCCAATGAGCAGTACTTC. It translates to CSVRLSNEQYF.

About this clonotype: A read error may produce the germline difference seen at one junction end. The chain couples TRBV7-2 to TRBJ2-1; 7 nucleotides agree with TRBD1. The CDR3 sequence is 13 residues long. Per the germline V gene, CDR1 is SGHTA and CDR2 is FQGNSA. The CDR3 nucleotides read TGTTCCAGCACCGACAGGGCGCACAATGAGCAGTTCTTC. Protein: CSSTDRAHNEQFF.

The sample holds a few counts of this clonotype. V usage is TRBV30 and J usage is TRBJ2-1; D not certain. Germline-derived CDR1 and CDR2 are GTSNPN and SVGIG (reference sequence). The length of the CDR3 is 13 residues. The germline V and J ends were trimmed by 4 bases and 7 bases, with 14 bases remaining between them. CDR3 in amino acids: CAWIPRRANEQFF. The CDR3 bases are TGTGCCTGGATTCCCCGCCGGGCGAATGAGCAGTTCTTC.

V and J are TRBV4-3 and TRBJ2-3; D gene uncertain. Trimming took 5 bases from V and 3 from J, leaving 15 bases between them. CDR3 size: 15 residues. Germline CDR1 is LGHNA and CDR2 is YSLEER. The DNA of the CDR3 is TGCGCCAGCAGCTCCGCCAAGGGTTTAACAGATACGCAGTATTTT. This gives the protein CASSSAKGLTDTQYF.